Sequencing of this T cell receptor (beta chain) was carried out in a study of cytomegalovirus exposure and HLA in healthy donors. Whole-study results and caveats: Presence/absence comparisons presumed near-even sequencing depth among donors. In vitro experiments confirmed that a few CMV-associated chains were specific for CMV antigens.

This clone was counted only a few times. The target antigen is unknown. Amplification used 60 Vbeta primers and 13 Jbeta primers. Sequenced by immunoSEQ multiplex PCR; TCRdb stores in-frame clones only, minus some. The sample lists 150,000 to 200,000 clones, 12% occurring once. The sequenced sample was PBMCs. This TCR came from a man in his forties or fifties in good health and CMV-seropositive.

The DNA of the CDR3 is TGCGCCAGCAGCCAAGAGACTATACAGGGCTACAACGAGCAGTACTTC. Translation: CASSQETIQGYNEQYF. The chain links TRBV4-3 to TRBJ2-7; possibly TRBD1 for D (6 bases). This CDR3 region has 16 residues. V shed 0 bases and J shed 5 bases, with 17 bases lying between them. Germline V gives CDR1 LGHNA, CDR2 YSLEER.